The 20 T cell receptor beta chains below were found in one sample sequenced in a study of blood T cell repertoires in COVID-19. Some clones are missing from TCRdb's copy, which holds only in-frame ones; the method was immunoSEQ multiplex PCR. The sample contains hundreds of thousands of clones, roughly nine tenths of which appear only once. Sequenced material: PBMCs or T cells enriched from blood (not recorded which). The receptors originated from a woman aged 18-29 years who had recovered from COVID-19.

This clone was found once. This chain uses TRBV10-1 with TRBJ1-2; TRBD1 matches at 8 bases. V gave up 5 bases and J gave up 4 bases; unmatched junction bases: 3. The CDR3 totals 13 residues. From germline, CDR1 is WNHNN and CDR2 SYGVQD (reference sequence). CDR3 DNA sequence: TGCGCCAGCAGTCCCGGGACAGGCTATGGCTACACCTTC. This encodes CASSPGTGYGYTF.

The chain carries TRBV4-1 and TRBJ2-5, with 9 bases aligning to TRBD2. The CDR3 runs to 16 residues. The V gene's germline CDR1 is MGHRA and CDR2 YSYEKL. V lost 2 bases, J lost 1 base, and 5 bases stayed unmatched. The CDR3 protein is CASSQRLADSQETQYF. The CDR3 DNA reads as TGCGCCAGCAGCCAAAGACTAGCGGACTCCCAAGAGACCCAGTACTTC.

The rearrangement joins TRBV2 to TRBJ2-5; 7 nucleotides align to TRBD2. This CDR3 region has 15 residues. V dropped 10 bases and J dropped 5; count of bases not matched to a gene: 16. The V gene's germline CDR1 is SNHLY and CDR2 FYNNEI. CDR3 protein: CAKARDYPRGETQYF. CDR3 coding DNA: TGTGCCAAGGCGAGGGACTATCCCCGAGGCGAGACCCAGTACTTC.

This sequence joins TRBV5-8 and TRBJ2-3, with D possibly matching TRBD2 (5 bases). Germline lookup yields CDR1 SGHTS and CDR2 YDEGEE. V was trimmed by 8 bases and J by 2 bases, leaving 18 bases between them. The CDR3 spans 15 residues. In nucleotides, the CDR3 is TGTGCCAGTTCTTCCGGACTCCCATTCACAGATACGCAGTATTTT. Encoded protein: CASSSGLPFTDTQYF.

V and J are TRBV9 and TRBJ2-5, with 9 bases matching TRBD1. The CDR3 runs 18 residues. V lost 3 bases, J lost 2 bases, and 14 bases stayed unmatched. Germline loops: CDR1 SGDLS, CDR2 YYNGEE. CDR3 region: CASSGDNLSDRGQETQYF. As DNA, the CDR3 is TGTGCCAGCAGCGGAGACAACCTTTCGGACAGGGGACAAGAGACCCAGTACTTC.

This chain links TRBV6-9 with TRBJ1-1; D perhaps matches TRBD1 (5 bases). Trimming removed 8 bases at V and 1 base at J, with 11 bases between. Looked up from germline, CDR1 is MNHGY and CDR2 is SVAAGI. This CDR3 comprises 13 residues. CDR3 in amino acids: CASPGGGNTEAFF. For the CDR3, the DNA is TGTGCCAGCCCCGGGGGAGGGAACACTGAAGCTTTCTTT.

This clone is a singleton in its sample. The chain couples TRBV18 to TRBJ1-3, with a weak D call TRBD1 (6 bases). This CDR3 has 16 amino acids. Per germline, CDR1 KGHSH and CDR2 LQKENI. Trimming pared 6 bases from V and 4 bases from J, leaving 19 bases between. The DNA for the CDR3 is TGTGCCAGCTCCCCGGGGGGGCAGGGGCCAGGAAACACCATATATTTT. Residues: CASSPGGQGPGNTIYF.

This chain joins TRBV12-3 or TRBV12-4 and TRBJ2-5; D may be TRBD1 (5 bases). This CDR3 has 13 amino acids. V dropped 7 bases and J dropped 2 bases, with 11 bases sitting between them. The CDR3 loop is CASTPRVQETQYF. CDR3 bases: TGTGCCAGCACCCCCAGGGTACAAGAGACCCAGTACTTC.

This chain links TRBV23-1 with TRBJ1-5, with 11 bases that match TRBD1. TRBV23-1 is given ORF status, its function remaining uncertain. The CDR3 has 17 residues. The V segment lost 6 bases and the J segment 4 bases; nucleotides outside the gene matches: 11. Written as DNA, the CDR3 is TGCGCCAGCAGCCATCTCCCGGGACAGGGGGGAAATCAGCCCCAGCATTTT. Amino acid sequence: CASSHLPGQGGNQPQHF.

The chain uses TRBV11-2 and TRBJ2-1; 7 nucleotides line up with TRBD1. V lost 1 base and J lost 2; bases outside the gene matches: 5. CDR1 is SGHAT and CDR2 is FQNNGV in the germline V gene. The CDR3 has 16 amino acids. CDR3 nucleotides: TGTGCCAGCAGCTTAGCCGTTACAGGGGCCTACAATGAGCAGTTCTTC. Amino acids: CASSLAVTGAYNEQFF.

The genes are TRBV19 and TRBJ1-6; 9 bases line up with TRBD1. CDR1 and CDR2 (germline): LNHDA, SQIVND (reference sequence). The J segment lost 5 bases and the V segment lost 6 bases, leaving 8 bases of the junction unmatched. This CDR3 has 16 residues. CDR3 DNA sequence: TGTGCCAGTAGCCTCGGACAGGGGATGGATAATTCACCCCTCCACTTT. Protein sequence: CASSLGQGMDNSPLHF.

This clone appeared a single time. The chain employs TRBV2 and TRBJ2-7; TRBD1 aligns across 8 bases. The germline gives CDR1 SNHLY, CDR2 FYNNEI. CDR3 length: 14 amino acids. With 6 bases clipped from V and 6 bases from J, the junction kept 10 bases outside the gene matches. The CDR3 DNA follows: TGTGCCAGCAGGTCCGGGACAGGTAACCTCGAGCAGTACTTC. Translation: CASRSGTGNLEQYF.

The V call is TRBV19, the J call TRBJ1-6; TRBD1 aligns across 9 bases. CDR3 size: 14 residues. Germline V gives CDR1 LNHDA, CDR2 SQIVND (reference sequence). The V gene end was trimmed by 6 bases and the J gene end by 7 bases; junction bases not matched to a gene: 4. In DNA form, the CDR3 reads TGTGCCAGTAGCAGGACAGGGGCCAATTCACCCCTCCACTTT. It is translated as CASSRTGANSPLHF.

This chain joins TRBV15 and TRBJ1-3; D not resolved. V was shortened by 3 bases and J by 3 bases, with 21 bases between the two germline ends. The germline V gene encodes CDR1 LNHNV and CDR2 YYDKDF (reference sequence). The CDR3 has 18 amino acids. CDR3 protein: CATSSPGEHLPGGNTIYF. The CDR3 DNA reads TGTGCCACCAGCAGCCCCGGGGAGCACCTACCAGGTGGAAACACCATATATTTT.

The chain employs TRBV5-4 and TRBJ2-3; D not certain. The V and J ends lost 4 bases and 1 base respectively, with 10 bases between them. The CDR3 is 14 residues long. Germline V gene data show CDR1 as SGHNT and CDR2 as YYREEE (reference sequence). The CDR3 nucleotides read TGTGCCAGCAGCCAGATGACACGCACAGATACGCAGTATTTT. This codes for CASSQMTRTDTQYF.

DNA of the CDR3: TGTGCCAGCAGTCCCCCCAGTCTAGCGGGTACAGAGACCCAGTACTTC. Translated, it gives CASSPPSLAGTETQYF. The chain has TRBV28 and TRBJ2-5; 8 nucleotides agree with TRBD2. Germline V CDR1 and CDR2: MDHEN, SYDVKM. The V segment lost 5 bases and the J segment 4 bases; nucleotides outside the gene matches: 12. The CDR3 is 16 amino acids.

This chain connects TRBV9 to TRBJ2-3, with 7 bases aligning to TRBD1. The CDR3 extends over 14 amino acids. With 4 bases clipped from V and 2 bases from J, the junction kept 4 bases outside the gene matches. Germline-derived CDR1 and CDR2 are SGDLS and YYNGEE. CDR3 sequence reads: CASSLQGLTDTQYF. The DNA of the CDR3 is TGTGCCAGCAGCCTACAGGGGCTCACAGATACGCAGTATTTT.

The genes are TRBV11-2 and TRBJ1-4; D gene ambiguous. This CDR3 region has 14 residues. The ends were cut back, 6 bases at V and 6 bases at J, with 14 bases in the middle. CDR1 and CDR2 (germline): SGHAT, FQNNGV. In DNA form, the CDR3 reads TGTGCCAGCAGAAATGCAGGTCTGGATGAAAAACTGTTTTTT. It codes for CASRNAGLDEKLFF. Complete variable domain (other parts from reference TRBV11-2 and TRBJ1-4): EAGVAQSPRYKIIEKRQSVAFWCNPISGHATLYWYQQILGQGPKLLIQFQNNGVVDDSQLPKDRFSAERLKGVDSTLKIQPAKLEDSAVYLCASRNAGLDEKLFFGSGTQLSVL.

The V and J genes are TRBV12-5 and TRBJ2-5; maybe TRBD1 (6 bases). This CDR3 region has 16 residues. The germline V and J ends were trimmed by 3 bases and 2 bases, with 16 bases remaining between them. Per germline, CDR1 LGHNT and CDR2 FRNRAP. CDR3 nucleotide sequence: TGTGCTAGTGGTTTTGGGGGATCTACAGGGCAAGAGACCCAGTACTTC. It yields the protein CASGFGGSTGQETQYF.

The chain uses TRBV18 and TRBJ2-2, with 12 bases fitting TRBD1. CDR3 length equals 19 residues. CDR1 and CDR2 from the germline V gene are KGHSH and LQKENI. The J segment lost 3 bases and the V segment lost 3 bases, leaving 11 bases of the junction unmatched. In DNA form, the CDR3 reads TGTGCCAGCTCACCTCCGGGACAGGGGGCCTTGAGAGACACCGGGGAGCTGTTTTTT. Amino acids: CASSPPGQGALRDTGELFF.